This T cell receptor (beta chain) was captured in a study of patients and donors after allogeneic stem cell transplantation. This CDR3 region has 15 residues. J was trimmed by 0 bases and V by 6 bases; bases with no gene match: 6. CDR1 and CDR2 from the germline V gene are MNHEY and SVGEGT. This clonotype was counted between two and nine times. MiXCR, applied by TCRdb to the RT-PCR reads, yields one record per CDR3 protein. The sample carries 410,000 or so distinct CDR3 sequences, under 20% recorded once. V is TRBV6-2 or TRBV6-3 and J is TRBJ2-3, with 7 positions matching TRBD2. The receptor's source is a human donor who was either an allogeneic HSCT recipient or a stem cell or donor lymphocyte infusion donor (not recorded which). It is not recorded whose cells these are; they may come from a transplant donor. The source material was blood, either unsorted or a sorted T cell fraction (not recorded which). The CDR3 DNA is TGTGCCAGCAGCTCCAGCGGGGCGAGCACAGATACGCAGTATTTT. Amino acids: CASSSSGASTDTQYF.